This record covers a single T cell receptor (beta chain). Its antigen is unknown. Trimming removed 7 bases from V and 6 bases from J, with 19 bases in between. CDR3 length equals 15 residues. The germline V gene has CDR1 SNHLY and CDR2 FYNNEI. The sample comes from a study of cytotoxic CD8 clonotypes in ibrutinib-treated CLL. The wider study: Enrolment comprised around twelve relapsed/refractory and 15 treatment-naive patients; 17 were IGHV unmutated. Study-wide results and caveats: The clonality went up when patients responded to ibrutinib and dropped back toward baseline at progression. At baseline, clonality was higher than in age-matched healthy donors and correlated with CD8+ counts. The study found public clonotypes uncommon, contracting or stable on treatment.

TCRdb's table, derived via immunoSEQ multiplex PCR, lists solely in-frame clones and lacks some. There are some 140,000 clones in the sample; around 93% occur only once, and about a tenth lies in the top ten. The rearrangement joins TRBV2 to TRBJ1-5; unclear D gene. The clonotype originates from a human donor with chronic lymphocytic leukemia. This specimen consisted of PBMCs, obtained after 12 months of ibrutinib treatment. The CDR3 DNA follows: TGTGCCAGCACGTCCCTCAGCAGGACGGGTCAGCCCCAGCATTTT. It codes for CASTSLSRTGQPQHF.